The 5 T cell receptor beta chains given below trace back to one sample, sequenced in a study of PD-1 blockade in classical Hodgkin lymphoma. Patients all relapsed after autologous stem cell transplantation, and there was variation in brentuximab vedotin exposure. TCRdb keeps only in-frame clones here, not all; method: immunoSEQ multiplex PCR. The profile covers fewer than 90,000 clones, with more than 85% appearing a single time and more than 6.5% taken by the ten largest. This specimen consisted of peripheral blood mononuclear cells (PBMCs), obtained at baseline. Receptor source: a human donor with classical Hodgkin lymphoma.

The genes are TRBV7-9 and TRBJ2-6; unclear D gene. The germline gives CDR1 SEHNR, CDR2 FQNEAQ (reference sequence). The V gene lost 3 bases and the J gene lost 1 base, with 4 bases spanning the gap. The CDR3 contains 14 residues. The CDR3 DNA follows: TGTGCCAGCAGCTTCTCTTCTGGGGCCAACGTCCTGACTTTC. It translates to CASSFSSGANVLTF.

The chain joins TRBV7-3 to TRBJ1-5; 8 nucleotides agree with TRBD1. The CDR3 loop spans 15 amino acids. The germline V gene has CDR1 SGHTA and CDR2 FQGTGA. With 6 bases clipped from V and 0 bases from J, the junction kept 4 bases outside the gene matches. The CDR3 DNA reads TGTGCCAGCAGAAAGGACAGGGTTAGCAATCAGCCCCAGCATTTT. Residues: CASRKDRVSNQPQHF.

This clone was counted once. The rearrangement uses TRBV6-1 and TRBJ2-7; 8 nucleotides align to TRBD1. Germline assignment: CDR1 MNHNS and CDR2 SASEGT. V shed 3 bases and J 2 bases; nucleotides not matched to a gene: 6. The CDR3 consists of 15 residues. The DNA for the CDR3 is TGTGCCAGCAGTGAGGAGACAGGGGAGCCCTACGAGCAGTACTTC. It translates to CASSEETGEPYEQYF.

The rearrangement joins TRBV13 to TRBJ2-3, with 8 bases lining up with TRBD1. Germline V gene sequence: CDR1 PRHDT, CDR2 FYEKMQ (reference sequence). Germline trimming cut 5 bases from V and 2 bases from J; bases unmatched to any gene: 6. This CDR3 region has 15 residues. CDR3 coding DNA: TGTGCCAGCAGCGAAACAGGGGGACCCACAGATACGCAGTATTTT. Protein sequence: CASSETGGPTDTQYF.

The gene calls are TRBV14 and TRBJ2-7; weak D call: TRBD1 (5 bases). Germline CDR1 SGHDN, CDR2 FVKESK. Trimming left V 1 base short and J 8 bases short, with 12 bases between. The CDR3 totals 13 residues. The CDR3 loop reads CASSQAGRDKQYF. CDR3 sequence (DNA): TGTGCCAGCAGCCAAGCAGGGCGCGACAAGCAGTACTTC.